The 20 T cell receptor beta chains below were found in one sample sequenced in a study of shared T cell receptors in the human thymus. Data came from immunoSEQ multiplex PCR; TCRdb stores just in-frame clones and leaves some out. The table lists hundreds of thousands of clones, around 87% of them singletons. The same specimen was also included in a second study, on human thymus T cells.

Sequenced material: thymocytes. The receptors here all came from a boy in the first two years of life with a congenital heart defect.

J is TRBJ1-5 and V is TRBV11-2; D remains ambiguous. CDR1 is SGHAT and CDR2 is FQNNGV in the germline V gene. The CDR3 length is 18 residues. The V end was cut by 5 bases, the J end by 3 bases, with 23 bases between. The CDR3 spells CASSPGLGESQDNQPQHF. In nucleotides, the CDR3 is TGTGCCAGCAGCCCTGGACTTGGTGAGTCCCAAGACAATCAGCCCCAGCATTTT. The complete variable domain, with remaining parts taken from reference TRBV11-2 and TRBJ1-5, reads EAGVAQSPRYKIIEKRQSVAFWCNPISGHATLYWYQQILGQGPKLLIQFQNNGVVDDSQLPKDRFSAERLKGVDSTLKIQPAKLEDSAVYLCASSPGLGESQDNQPQHFGDGTRLSIL.

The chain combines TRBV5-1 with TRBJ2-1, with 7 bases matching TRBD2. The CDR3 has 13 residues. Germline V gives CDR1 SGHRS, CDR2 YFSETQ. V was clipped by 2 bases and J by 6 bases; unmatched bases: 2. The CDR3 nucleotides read TGCGCCAGCAGCTTCTCGGGGGGCAATGAGCAGTTCTTC. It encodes CASSFSGGNEQFF.

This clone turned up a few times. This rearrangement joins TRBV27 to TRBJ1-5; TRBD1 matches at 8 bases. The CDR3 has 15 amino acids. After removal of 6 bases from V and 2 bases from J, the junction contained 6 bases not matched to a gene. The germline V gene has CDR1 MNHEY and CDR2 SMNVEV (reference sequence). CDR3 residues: CASSPDRVGNQPQHF. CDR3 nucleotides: TGTGCCAGCAGCCCGGACAGGGTGGGCAATCAGCCCCAGCATTTT.

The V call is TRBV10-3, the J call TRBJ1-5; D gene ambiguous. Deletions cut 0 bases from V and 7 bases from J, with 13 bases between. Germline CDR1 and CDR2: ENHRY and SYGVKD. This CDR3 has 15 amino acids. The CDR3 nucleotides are TGTGCCATCAGTGAGTCAGCCGGGGTGAAGCAGCCCCAGCATTTT. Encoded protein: CAISESAGVKQPQHF.

CDR3 DNA: TGTGCCAGCAGCCTGCAGGGACAGGTCTACGAGCAGTACTTC. It translates to CASSLQGQVYEQYF. The V call is TRBV14, the J call TRBJ2-7, with 8 bases matching TRBD1. Germline loops: CDR1 SGHDN, CDR2 FVKESK. The ends lost 4 bases at V and 3 bases at J; junction bases unmatched: 5. The CDR3 has 14 amino acids.

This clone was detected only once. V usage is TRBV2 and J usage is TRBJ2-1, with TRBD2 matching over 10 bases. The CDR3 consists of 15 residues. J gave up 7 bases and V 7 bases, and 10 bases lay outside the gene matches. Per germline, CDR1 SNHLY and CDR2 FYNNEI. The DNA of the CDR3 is TGTGCCAGCAAATACCAGCGGGAGGGTGGGAATGAGCAGTTCTTC. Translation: CASKYQREGGNEQFF.

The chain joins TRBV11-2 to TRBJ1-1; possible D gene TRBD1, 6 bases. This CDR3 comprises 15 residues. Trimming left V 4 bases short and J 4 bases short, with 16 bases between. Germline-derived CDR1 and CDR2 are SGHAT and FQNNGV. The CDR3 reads CASSSQGFFGTEAFF. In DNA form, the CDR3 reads TGTGCCAGCAGCTCCCAGGGGTTTTTTGGCACTGAAGCTTTCTTT.

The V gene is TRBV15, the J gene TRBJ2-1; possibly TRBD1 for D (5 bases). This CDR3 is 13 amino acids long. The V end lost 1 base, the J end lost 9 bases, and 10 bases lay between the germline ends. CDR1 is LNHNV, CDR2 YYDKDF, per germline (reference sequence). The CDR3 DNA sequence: TGTGCCACCAGCAGAGCCCAGGGCGGTGAGCAGTTCTTC. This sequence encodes CATSRAQGGEQFF.

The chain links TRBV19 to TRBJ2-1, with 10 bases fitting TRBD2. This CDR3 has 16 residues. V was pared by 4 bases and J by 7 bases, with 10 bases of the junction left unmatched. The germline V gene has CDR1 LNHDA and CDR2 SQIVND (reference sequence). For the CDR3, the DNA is TGTGCCAGTAGTAGGGCACGGACTAGCGGTACGAATGAGCAGTTCTTC. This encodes CASSRARTSGTNEQFF.

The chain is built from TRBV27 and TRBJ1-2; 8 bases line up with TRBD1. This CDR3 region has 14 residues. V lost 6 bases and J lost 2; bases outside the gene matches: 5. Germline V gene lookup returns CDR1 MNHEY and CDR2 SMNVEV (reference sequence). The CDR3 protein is CASRRQGSNYGYTF. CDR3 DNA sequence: TGTGCCAGCAGAAGACAGGGGTCCAACTATGGCTACACCTTC.

CDR3 in amino acids: CASSLLRHYNSPLHF. The CDR3 DNA sequence: TGTGCCAGCAGTTTACTCAGGCACTATAATTCACCCCTCCACTTT. This chain connects TRBV27 to TRBJ1-6; D unclear. This CDR3 contains 15 residues. Germline V gene data show CDR1 as MNHEY and CDR2 as SMNVEV (reference sequence). The V and J ends lost 2 bases and 3 bases respectively, with 8 bases between them.

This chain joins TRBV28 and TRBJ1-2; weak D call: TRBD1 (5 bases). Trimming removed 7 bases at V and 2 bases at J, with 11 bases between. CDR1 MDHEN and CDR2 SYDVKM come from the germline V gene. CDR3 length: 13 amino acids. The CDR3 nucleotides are TGTGCCAGCAACTTGGGGCAGAACTATGGCTACACCTTC. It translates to CASNLGQNYGYTF.

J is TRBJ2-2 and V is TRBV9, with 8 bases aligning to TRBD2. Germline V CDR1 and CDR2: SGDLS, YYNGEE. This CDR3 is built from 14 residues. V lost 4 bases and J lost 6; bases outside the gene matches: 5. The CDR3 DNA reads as TGTGCCAGCAGCTCCGGGGGGGTCCCCGGGGAGCTGTTTTTT. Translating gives CASSSGGVPGELFF. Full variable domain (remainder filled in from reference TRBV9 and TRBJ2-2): DSGVTQTPKHLITATGQRVTLRCSPRSGDLSVYWYQQSLDQGLQFLIQYYNGEERAKGNILERFSAQQFPDLHSELNLSSLELGDSALYFCASSSGGVPGELFFGEGSRLTVL.

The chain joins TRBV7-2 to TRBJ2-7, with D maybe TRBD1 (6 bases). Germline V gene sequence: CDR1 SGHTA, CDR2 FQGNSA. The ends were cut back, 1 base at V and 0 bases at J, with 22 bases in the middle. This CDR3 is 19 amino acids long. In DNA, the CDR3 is TGTGCCAGCAGCTTAGGACGGGCCACAGGGAATAAACTCTCCTACGAGCAGTACTTC. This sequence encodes CASSLGRATGNKLSYEQYF. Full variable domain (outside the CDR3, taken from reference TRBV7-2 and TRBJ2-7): GAGVSQSPSNKVTEKGKDVELRCDPISGHTALYWYRQSLGQGLEFLIYFQGNSAPDKSGLPSDRFSAERTGGSVSTLTIQRTQQEDSAVYLCASSLGRATGNKLSYEQYFGPGTRLTVT.

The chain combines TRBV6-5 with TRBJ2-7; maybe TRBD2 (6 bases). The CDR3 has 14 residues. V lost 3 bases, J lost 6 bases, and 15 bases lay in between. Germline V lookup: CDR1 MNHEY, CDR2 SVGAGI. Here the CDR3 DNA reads TGTGCCAGCAGTTATCACGGGAGTTTCCTCGAGCAGTACTTC. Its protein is CASSYHGSFLEQYF.

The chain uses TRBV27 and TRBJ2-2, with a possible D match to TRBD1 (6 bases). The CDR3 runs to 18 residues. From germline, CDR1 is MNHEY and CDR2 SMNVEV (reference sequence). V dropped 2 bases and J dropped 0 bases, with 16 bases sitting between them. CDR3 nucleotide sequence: TGTGCCAGCAGTTTAATCACGTCCAGGGGCGCGAACACCGGGGAGCTGTTTTTT. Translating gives CASSLITSRGANTGELFF.

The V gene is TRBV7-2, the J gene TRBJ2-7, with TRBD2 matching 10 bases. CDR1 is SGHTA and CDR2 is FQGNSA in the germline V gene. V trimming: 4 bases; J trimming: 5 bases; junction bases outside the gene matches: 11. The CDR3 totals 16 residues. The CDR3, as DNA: TGTGCCAGCAGCTACGATCCGGGACTAGCGCCCCACGAGCAGTACTTC. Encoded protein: CASSYDPGLAPHEQYF.

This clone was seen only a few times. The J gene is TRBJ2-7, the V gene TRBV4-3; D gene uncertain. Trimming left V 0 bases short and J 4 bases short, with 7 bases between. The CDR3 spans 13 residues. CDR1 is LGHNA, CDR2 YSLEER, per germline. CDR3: CASSQDGNYEQYF. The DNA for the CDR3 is TGCGCCAGCAGCCAAGATGGCAATTACGAGCAGTACTTC.

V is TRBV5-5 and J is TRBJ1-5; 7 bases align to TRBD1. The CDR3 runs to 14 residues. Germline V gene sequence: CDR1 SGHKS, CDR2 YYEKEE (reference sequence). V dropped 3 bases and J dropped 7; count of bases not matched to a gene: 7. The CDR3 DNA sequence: TGTGCCAGCAGCTCTCAGACAGGGAACCAGCCCCAGCATTTT. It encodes CASSSQTGNQPQHF.

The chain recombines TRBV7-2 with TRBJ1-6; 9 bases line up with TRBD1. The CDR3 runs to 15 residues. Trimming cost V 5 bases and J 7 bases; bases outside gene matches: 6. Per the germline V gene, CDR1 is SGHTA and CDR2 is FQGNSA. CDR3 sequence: CASSIGTGRNSPLHF. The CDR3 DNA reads TGTGCCAGCAGCATCGGGACAGGGAGGAATTCACCCCTCCACTTT.